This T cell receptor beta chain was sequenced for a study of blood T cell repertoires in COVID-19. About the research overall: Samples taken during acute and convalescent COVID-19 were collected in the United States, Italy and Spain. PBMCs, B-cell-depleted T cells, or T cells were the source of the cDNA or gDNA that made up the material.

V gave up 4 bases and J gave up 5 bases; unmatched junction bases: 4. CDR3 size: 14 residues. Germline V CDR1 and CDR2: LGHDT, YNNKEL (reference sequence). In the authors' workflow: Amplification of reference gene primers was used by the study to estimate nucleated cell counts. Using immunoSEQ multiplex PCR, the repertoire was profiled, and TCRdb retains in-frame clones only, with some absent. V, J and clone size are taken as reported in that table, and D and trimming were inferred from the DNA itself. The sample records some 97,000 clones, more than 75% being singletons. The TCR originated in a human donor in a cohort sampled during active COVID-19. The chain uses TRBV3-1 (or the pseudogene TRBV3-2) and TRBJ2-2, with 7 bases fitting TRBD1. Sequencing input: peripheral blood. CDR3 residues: CASSRAGGTGELFF. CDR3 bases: TGTGCCAGCAGCCGGGCAGGGGGAACCGGGGAGCTGTTTTTT.